This T cell receptor (beta chain) was identified during a study of blood T cell repertoires in COVID-19 (dated by TCRdb to between 2020 and 2021). General notes on the study: Samples from collaborators originated in the United States, Italy and Spain and spanned both the acute and convalescent phases of COVID-19. The material from the prospective study consisted of cDNA or gDNA derived from T cells, B-cell-depleted T cells, or PBMCs. The dataset comprised deeply sampled blood TCRbeta repertoires from subjects exposed to, actively infected with, or recovered from COVID-19. A freely available public database, intended as a resource for researchers studying the immune response to SARS-CoV-2, is where the repertoires were released. Samples came from the ongoing ImmuneRACE study (first 160 participants) plus 1,254 subjects from 6 global collaborators. A de-identified subject ID, COVID-19 status, age in years and sex were almost always included in the sample metadata. Where available, HLA class I and class II types were obtained from metadata supplied by the sample provider rather than from assay-based typing.

A remark on this clone: Its antigen is not yet known. Base qualities are not at hand, and no much larger clone is one base apart.

TCRbeta CDR3 regions were amplified from genomic DNA using the immunoSEQ Assay, a bias-controlled multiplex PCR. In the authors' own workflow: The number of nucleated cells in each sample was estimated by amplification of reference gene primers within the assay. To quantify the absolute abundance of each unique TCRbeta CDR3 rearrangement, sequence reads were collapsed and filtered. Productive Simpson clonality was computed per sample as the square root of Simpson's diversity index over productive rearrangements. Drawn from immuneACCESS, this table holds only the in-frame rearrangements with V and J called that TCRdb kept. Clones are partly lost; checked studies trace under half to an unresolved V gene and leave the rest unexplained. That table is the source of V, J and clone size, and D and trimming were worked out from the DNA. Counted in this sample were 270,000 or so clones; approximately 77% of them appeared once. Roughly 3.1% of the sample belongs to the ten largest clones.

The collaborating institutions used their own protocols to collect whole blood in K2EDTA tubes. Collaborator samples were shipped for TCRbeta analysis as frozen whole blood, isolated PBMCs, or DNA extracted from either sample type. The CDR3 runs 13 residues from the cysteine to the phenylalanine. Only the CDR3 part of the read is kept: 39 bases, read in frame from the first base. V lost 4 bases and J lost 9 bases, and the count of bases not matched to a germline gene is 1. CDR1 and CDR2 were assigned from the germline V gene (reference sequence) as LGHDT and YNNKEL. The paper as a whole reports these results and caveats: Clinical and demographic metadata were provided uncurated, with the amount varying by source and participant.

The chain is made from TRBV3-1 (or the pseudogene TRBV3-2) and TRBJ2-1; TRBD1 agrees with 12 junctional bases. The source is a woman younger than 30 with acute or convalescent COVID-19. What was sequenced was peripheral blood. The DNA reads as follows: TGTGCCAGCAGCCCGGGACAGGGGGCTGAGCAGTTCTTC. Its protein product is CASSPGQGAEQFF.